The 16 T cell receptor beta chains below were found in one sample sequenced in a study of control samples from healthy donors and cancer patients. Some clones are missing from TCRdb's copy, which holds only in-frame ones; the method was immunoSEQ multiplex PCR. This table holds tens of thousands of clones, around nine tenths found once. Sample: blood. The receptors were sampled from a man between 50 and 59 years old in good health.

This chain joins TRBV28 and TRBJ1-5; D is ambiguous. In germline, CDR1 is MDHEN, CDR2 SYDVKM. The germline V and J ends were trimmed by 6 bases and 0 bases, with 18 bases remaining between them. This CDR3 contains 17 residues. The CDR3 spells CASSPTIPGYSNQPQHF. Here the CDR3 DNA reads TGTGCCAGCAGCCCCACTATCCCCGGTTATAGCAATCAGCCCCAGCATTTT. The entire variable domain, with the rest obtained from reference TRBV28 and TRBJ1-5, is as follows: DVKVTQSSRYLVKRTGEKVFLECVQDMDHENMFWYRQDPGLGLRLIYFSYDVKMKEKGDIPEGYSVSREKKERFSLILESASTNQTSMYLCASSPTIPGYSNQPQHFGDGTRLSIL.

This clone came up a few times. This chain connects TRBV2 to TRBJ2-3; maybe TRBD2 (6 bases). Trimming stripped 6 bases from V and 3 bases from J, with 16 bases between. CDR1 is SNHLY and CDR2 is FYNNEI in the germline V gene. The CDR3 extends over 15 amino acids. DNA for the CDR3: TGTGCCAGCAGCCCGCTACCGCTAGCGACAGATACGCAGTATTTT. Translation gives CASSPLPLATDTQYF.

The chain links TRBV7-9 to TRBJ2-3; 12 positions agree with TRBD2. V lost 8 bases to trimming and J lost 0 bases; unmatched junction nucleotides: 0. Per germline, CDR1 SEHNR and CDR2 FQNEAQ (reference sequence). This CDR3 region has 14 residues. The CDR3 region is CASLAGGSTDTQYF. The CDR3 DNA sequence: TGTGCCAGCCTAGCGGGGGGGAGCACAGATACGCAGTATTTT.

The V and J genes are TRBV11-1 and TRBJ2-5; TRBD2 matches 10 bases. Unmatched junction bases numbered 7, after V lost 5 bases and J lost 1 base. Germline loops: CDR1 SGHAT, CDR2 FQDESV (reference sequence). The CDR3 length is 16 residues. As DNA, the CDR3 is TGTGCCAGCAGCCCCGGGGTAGCGGGGGGCCAAGAGACCCAGTACTTC. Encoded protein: CASSPGVAGGQETQYF.

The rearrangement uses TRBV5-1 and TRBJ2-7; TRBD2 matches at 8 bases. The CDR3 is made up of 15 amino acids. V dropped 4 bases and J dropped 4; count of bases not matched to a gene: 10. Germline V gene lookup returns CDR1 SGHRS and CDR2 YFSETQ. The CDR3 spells CASSPEGSGVYEQYF. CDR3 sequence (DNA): TGCGCCAGCAGCCCCGAGGGTAGCGGGGTATACGAGCAGTACTTC.

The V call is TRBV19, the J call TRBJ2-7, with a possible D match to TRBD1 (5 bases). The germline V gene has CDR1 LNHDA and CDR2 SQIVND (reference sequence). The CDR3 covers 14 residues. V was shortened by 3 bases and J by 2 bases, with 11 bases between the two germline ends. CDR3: CASSIQGSTYEQYF. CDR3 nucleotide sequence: TGTGCCAGTAGTATCCAGGGTTCCACCTACGAGCAGTACTTC.

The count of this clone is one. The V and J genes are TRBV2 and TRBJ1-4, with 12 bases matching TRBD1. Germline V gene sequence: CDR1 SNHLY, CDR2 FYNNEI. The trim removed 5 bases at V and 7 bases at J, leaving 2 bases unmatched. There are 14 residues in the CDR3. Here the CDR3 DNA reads TGTGCCAGCAGTCGGGACAGGGGGCTTGAAAAACTGTTTTTT. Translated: CASSRDRGLEKLFF.

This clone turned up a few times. The CDR3, as DNA: TGTGCCAGCAGTACCCGTCGGGATCAGCCCCAGCATTTT. Its protein product is CASSTRRDQPQHF. V usage is TRBV6-5 and J usage is TRBJ1-5, with unresolved D. V dropped 5 bases and J dropped 5 bases, with 10 bases sitting between them. This CDR3 is built from 13 residues. Germline loops: CDR1 MNHEY, CDR2 SVGAGI.

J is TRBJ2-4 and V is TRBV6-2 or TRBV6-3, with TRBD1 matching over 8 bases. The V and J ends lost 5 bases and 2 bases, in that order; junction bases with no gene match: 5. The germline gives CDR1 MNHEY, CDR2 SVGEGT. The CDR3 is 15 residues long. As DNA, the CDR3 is TGTGCCAGCAGTACGAGGACAGGGTCCAAAAACATTCAGTACTTC. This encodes CASSTRTGSKNIQYF.

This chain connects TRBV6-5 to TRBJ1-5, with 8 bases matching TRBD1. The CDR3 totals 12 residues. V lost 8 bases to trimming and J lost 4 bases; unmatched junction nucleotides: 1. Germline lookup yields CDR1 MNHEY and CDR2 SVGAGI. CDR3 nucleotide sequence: TGTGCCAGCGGACAGGGTAATCAGCCCCAGCATTTT. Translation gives CASGQGNQPQHF.

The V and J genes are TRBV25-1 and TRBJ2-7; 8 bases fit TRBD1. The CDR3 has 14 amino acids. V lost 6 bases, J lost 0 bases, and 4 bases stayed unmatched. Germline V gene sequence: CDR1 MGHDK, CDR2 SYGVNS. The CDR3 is CASRQTGDSYEQYF. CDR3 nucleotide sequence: TGTGCCAGCAGACAGACAGGGGACTCCTACGAGCAGTACTTC.

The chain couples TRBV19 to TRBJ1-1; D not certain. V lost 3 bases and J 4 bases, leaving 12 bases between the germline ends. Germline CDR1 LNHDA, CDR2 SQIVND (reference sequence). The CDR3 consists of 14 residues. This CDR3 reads CASSIQGSATEAFF. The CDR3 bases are TGTGCCAGTAGTATCCAAGGGTCGGCCACTGAAGCTTTCTTT.

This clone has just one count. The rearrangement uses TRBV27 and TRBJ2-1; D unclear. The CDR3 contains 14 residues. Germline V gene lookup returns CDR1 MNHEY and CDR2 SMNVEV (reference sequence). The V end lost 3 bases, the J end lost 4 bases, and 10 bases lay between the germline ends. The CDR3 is CASSLAPMYNEQFF. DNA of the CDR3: TGTGCCAGCAGTTTGGCCCCTATGTACAATGAGCAGTTCTTC.

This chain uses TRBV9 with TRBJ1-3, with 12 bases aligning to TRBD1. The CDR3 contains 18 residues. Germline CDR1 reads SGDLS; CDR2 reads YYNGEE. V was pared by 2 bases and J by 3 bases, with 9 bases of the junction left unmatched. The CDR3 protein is CASSVSPGQGAFGNTIYF. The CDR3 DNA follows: TGTGCCAGCAGCGTCTCCCCGGGACAGGGGGCTTTTGGAAACACCATATATTTT.

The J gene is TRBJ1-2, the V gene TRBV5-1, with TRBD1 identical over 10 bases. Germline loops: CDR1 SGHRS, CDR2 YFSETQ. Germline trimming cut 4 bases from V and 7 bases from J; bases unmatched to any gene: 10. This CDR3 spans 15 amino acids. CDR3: CASSQTGTGAPGYTF. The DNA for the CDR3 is TGCGCCAGCAGCCAGACCGGGACAGGGGCCCCTGGCTACACCTTC.

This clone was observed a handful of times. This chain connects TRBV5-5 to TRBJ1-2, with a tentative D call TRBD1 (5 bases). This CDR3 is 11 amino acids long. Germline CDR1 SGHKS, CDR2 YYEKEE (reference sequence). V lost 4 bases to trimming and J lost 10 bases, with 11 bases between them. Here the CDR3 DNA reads TGTGCCAGCAGCCCCGACAGATCCTACACCTTC. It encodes CASSPDRSYTF.